This T cell receptor (beta chain) is from a study of graft-versus-host responses after intestinal transplantation. TCRdb keeps only in-frame clones here, not all; method: immunoSEQ multiplex PCR. The sample has roughly 89,000 clones; 80% to 95% are singletons. V shed 6 bases and J shed 1 base, with 6 bases lying between them. The CDR3 length is 11 residues. In germline, CDR1 is SQVTM, CDR2 ANQGSEA. As regards this clone: Its target is unknown.

Specimen: unstimulated CD4+ T cells sorted from spleen or lymph node cells, collected before intestinal transplant. V usage is TRBV29-1 and J usage is TRBJ1-1; D not resolved. The sequence derives from a human donor who received an intestinal transplant. CDR3 region: CSVKQNTEAFF. CDR3 in DNA: TGCAGCGTAAAACAGAACACTGAAGCTTTCTTT.